Each of the 30 T cell receptor beta chains below was sequenced from the same sample in a study of T-cell reconstitution after alpha-beta-depleted transplantation in children. Unique molecular identifiers were used to barcode this TCRbeta library. TCRdb reprocessed the PCR reads with MiXCR, giving one entry per CDR3 protein. The sample has around 490,000 distinct CDR3 sequences, 9.5% to 12% seen once. The sequences come from PBMCs, mostly from graft donor cells, collected 180 days after TCRalphabeta/CD19-depleted stem cell transplant. The source of these receptors is a female patient aged 2-10 years who had a stem cell transplant for aplastic anemia, so the T cells may come from the graft donor.

The V gene is TRBV7-9, the J gene TRBJ2-1; D tentatively fits TRBD1 or TRBD2 (5 bases each). The germline CDR1 and CDR2 sequences are SEHNR and FQNEAQ (reference sequence). The CDR3 length is 14 residues. Trimming cost V 0 bases and J 7 bases, with 10 bases left between them. In DNA form, the CDR3 reads TGTGCCAGCAGCTTAGCGGTGGGGGTTAATGAGCAGTTCTTC. Translated: CASSLAVGVNEQFF.

V and J are TRBV15 and TRBJ2-2, with D possibly being TRBD1 or TRBD2 (5 bases each). The V and J ends lost 5 bases and 7 bases respectively, with 17 bases between them. Per the germline V gene, CDR1 is LNHNV and CDR2 is YYDKDF (reference sequence). The CDR3 totals 15 residues. The CDR3 region is CATSWRLGAGGELFF. The CDR3, as DNA: TGTGCCACCAGCTGGCGCCTTGGGGCGGGCGGGGAGCTGTTTTTT.

This clonotype was seen more than once but under ten times. The rearrangement links TRBV5-1 to TRBJ2-1; TRBD2 matches at 11 bases. Germline lookup yields CDR1 SGHRS and CDR2 YFSETQ. The CDR3 loop spans 17 amino acids. Losses at the gene ends were 2 bases for V and 4 bases for J; bases not matched to a gene: 8. The CDR3 DNA reads as TGCGCCAGCAGCTTCCTTCCGGGACTAGCGGAGTACAATGAGCAGTTCTTC. Amino acid sequence: CASSFLPGLAEYNEQFF.

This clonotype showed up many times. The rearrangement uses TRBV10-3 and TRBJ2-6; TRBD1 agrees at 12 bases. CDR3 length: 18 residues. Trimming removed 5 bases from V and 4 bases from J; junction bases left unmatched: 9. Germline V gene data show CDR1 as ENHRY and CDR2 as SYGVKD. CDR3 coding DNA: TGTGCCATCAGTCCCGGGACAGGGGGCGCGGGGGGGGCCAACGTCCTGACTTTC. This encodes CAISPGTGGAGGANVLTF.

This sequence joins TRBV7-2 and TRBJ2-7; 8 bases agree with TRBD2. The V gene's germline CDR1 is SGHTA and CDR2 FQGNSA. V shed 5 bases and J 1 base; nucleotides not matched to a gene: 4. The CDR3 is made up of 14 amino acids. In DNA, the CDR3 is TGTGCCAGCAGCCTGACTAGCGTTTCCTACGAGCAGTACGTC. It specifies CASSLTSVSYEQYV.

This clonotype was detected only a few times. The J gene is TRBJ2-4, the V gene TRBV2, with D possibly being TRBD2 (5 bases). V was trimmed by 4 bases and J by 2 bases, leaving 12 bases between them. This CDR3 region has 15 residues. Germline V gives CDR1 SNHLY, CDR2 FYNNEI. CDR3 sequence reads: CASSASTTTKNIQYF. In DNA form, the CDR3 reads TGTGCCAGCAGTGCTAGCACTACGACCAAAAACATTCAGTACTTC.

Many counts were recorded for this clonotype. The genes are TRBV12-3 or TRBV12-4 and TRBJ2-2; D is undetermined. The CDR3 is made up of 14 amino acids. The V end lost 2 bases, the J end lost 9 bases, and 13 bases lay between the germline ends. The CDR3 DNA reads as TGTGCCAGCAGTTTAAGCCTGTCCTTTAGGGAGCTGTTTTTT. The encoded protein is CASSLSLSFRELFF.

This sequence joins TRBV7-2 and TRBJ1-5; D gene unclear. Germline V lookup: CDR1 SGHTA, CDR2 FQGNSA. CDR3 length: 15 residues. With 4 bases removed from V and 4 bases from J, the gap between germline ends came to 14 bases. The CDR3 bases are TGTGCCAGCAGCTCAACGGGGTCGGGAAATCAGCCCCAGCATTTT. It is translated as CASSSTGSGNQPQHF.

The table lists this clonotype with a few counts. V is TRBV7-9 and J is TRBJ1-5, with D possibly being TRBD1 (5 bases). This CDR3 spans 17 amino acids. In germline, CDR1 is SEHNR, CDR2 FQNEAQ (reference sequence). The V and J ends lost 3 bases and 1 base respectively, with 16 bases between them. CDR3 DNA: TGTGCCAGCAGCTTTAGCCGTGGGGGAGGGAGCAATCAGCCCCAGCATTTT. It is translated as CASSFSRGGGSNQPQHF.

The chain has TRBV25-1 and TRBJ2-7; 7 bases align to TRBD1. J gave up 6 bases and V 3 bases, and 11 bases lay outside the gene matches. The CDR3 covers 15 residues. CDR1 MGHDK and CDR2 SYGVNS come from the germline V gene. The DNA for the CDR3 is TGTGCCAGCAGTGACCTGACAGGGAGAATGGCCGAGCAGTACTTC. It is translated as CASSDLTGRMAEQYF.

The CDR3 nucleotides read TGCAGCGGGGACTACAAAAACATTCAGTACTTC. It encodes CSGDYKNIQYF. The chain has TRBV29-1 and TRBJ2-4, with 7 positions matching TRBD2. This CDR3 is built from 11 residues. Germline assignment: CDR1 SQVTM and CDR2 ANQGSEA. V lost 7 bases, J lost 3 bases, and 0 bases stayed unmatched.

Many counts were recorded for this clonotype. The rearrangement joins TRBV29-1 to TRBJ1-2; D possibly corresponds to TRBD1 (6 bases). Germline assignment: CDR1 SQVTM and CDR2 ANQGSEA. The CDR3 sequence is 11 residues long. Trimming shortened V by 4 bases and J by 8 bases, and 11 bases separated the two germline ends. The CDR3 sequence is CSVGQGKGYTF. The CDR3, as DNA: TGCAGCGTTGGGCAGGGGAAGGGCTACACCTTC.

Only a few counts were recorded for this clonotype. This chain links TRBV6-7 with TRBJ2-5, with D unresolved. TRBV6-7 is an ORF, and what it does is uncertain. This CDR3 is built from 14 residues. Trimming removed 0 bases at V and 1 base at J, with 6 bases between. For the CDR3, the DNA is TGTGCCAGCAGTTACTCCCGCAGCCAAGAGACCCAGTACTTC. This sequence encodes CASSYSRSQETQYF.

This clonotype has at least ten counts. The chain uses TRBV29-1 and TRBJ2-6; no reliable D call. V lost 7 bases and J lost 0, with 4 bases in between. The germline V gene encodes CDR1 SQVTM and CDR2 ANQGSEA. The CDR3 loop spans 12 amino acids. DNA of the CDR3: TGCAGCGGCCTCTCTGGGGCCAACGTCCTGACTTTC. Protein sequence: CSGLSGANVLTF.

This clonotype was detected ten times or more. The chain has TRBV6-1 and TRBJ2-5; no definite D call. Trimming stripped 8 bases from V and 0 bases from J, with 13 bases between. This CDR3 is 14 amino acids long. From germline, CDR1 is MNHNS and CDR2 SASEGT. CDR3 region: CASAQGPYQETQYF. DNA for the CDR3: TGTGCCAGCGCACAAGGACCGTACCAAGAGACCCAGTACTTC.

The chain joins TRBV11-1 to TRBJ2-1; D may match TRBD1 or TRBD2 (5 bases each). V was trimmed by 3 bases and J by 4 bases, leaving 25 bases between them. Germline values: CDR1 SGHAT, CDR2 FQDESV (reference sequence). The length of the CDR3 is 19 residues. Here the CDR3 DNA reads TGTGCCAGCAGCTTCCGAGTATCCCGCGAGGGGCCTCATTACAATGAGCAGTTCTTC. It specifies CASSFRVSREGPHYNEQFF.

This clonotype appeared a few times. This chain links TRBV12-3 or TRBV12-4 with TRBJ2-5; possibly TRBD2 for D (5 bases). V shed 1 base and J shed 6 bases, with 9 bases lying between them. The CDR3 spans 13 residues. DNA for the CDR3: TGTGCCAGCAGTTTAGGCGGGTTAAAGACCCAGTACTTC. Translating gives CASSLGGLKTQYF.

This clonotype was counted a few times. V gene TRBV3-1 combines with J gene TRBJ2-3; D ambiguous. Trimming took 0 bases from V and 6 from J, leaving 4 bases between them. The CDR3 consists of 12 residues. From germline, CDR1 is LGHDT and CDR2 YNNKEL (reference sequence). The CDR3 DNA reads as TGTGCCAGCAGCCAAGAAGTGGATACGCAGTATTTT. Its protein is CASSQEVDTQYF.

The table lists this clonotype with a few counts. This chain uses TRBV4-3 with TRBJ1-5, with D perhaps matching TRBD1 (6 bases). Germline CDR1 is LGHNA and CDR2 is YSLEER. The CDR3 runs to 16 residues. V was trimmed by 1 base and J by 6 bases, leaving 16 bases between them. CDR3: CASSQANRAGVQPQHF. The CDR3 region has the DNA TGCGCCAGCAGCCAAGCAAACAGGGCAGGGGTTCAGCCCCAGCATTTT.

This sequence joins TRBV19 and TRBJ2-7, with a possible D match to TRBD1 (6 bases). The CDR3 has 15 amino acids. Trimming cost V 6 bases and J 3 bases, with 18 bases left between them. The germline V gene encodes CDR1 LNHDA and CDR2 SQIVND (reference sequence). The chain's CDR3 is CASSNQGSQSYEQYF. In DNA, the CDR3 is TGTGCCAGTAGCAATCAGGGGTCCCAAAGCTACGAGCAGTACTTC.

The chain employs TRBV19 and TRBJ1-2; D remains ambiguous. Germline CDR1 is LNHDA and CDR2 is SQIVND (reference sequence). V lost 7 bases, J lost 6 bases, and 9 bases lay in between. The CDR3 loop spans 11 amino acids. The CDR3 loop reads CASINLDGYTF. The CDR3, as DNA: TGTGCCAGTATCAATCTGGATGGCTACACCTTC. Together with reference TRBV19 and TRBJ1-2, the CDR3 gives the full variable domain: DGGITQSPKYLFRKEGQNVTLSCEQNLNHDAMYWYRQDPGQGLRLIYYSQIVNDFQKGDIAEGYSVSREKKESFPLTVTSAQKNPTAFYLCASINLDGYTFGSGTRLTVV.

The V and J genes are TRBV25-1 and TRBJ1-1; tentatively, D is TRBD1 (6 bases). V lost 0 bases to trimming and J lost 6 bases, with 11 bases between them. In germline, CDR1 is MGHDK, CDR2 SYGVNS. The length of the CDR3 is 14 residues. CDR3 sequence reads: CASSEYGQWAEAFF. As DNA, the CDR3 is TGTGCCAGCAGTGAATATGGACAGTGGGCTGAAGCTTTCTTT.

This clonotype was seen more than once but under ten times. This CDR3 is CASGIRFGTSYNVANSPLHF. The CDR3 nucleotides read TGTGCCAGCGGCATAAGGTTCGGGACTAGCTATAACGTGGCTAATTCACCCCTCCACTTT. The rearrangement links TRBV27 to TRBJ1-6; perhaps TRBD1 as D (5 bases). From germline, CDR1 is MNHEY and CDR2 SMNVEV (reference sequence). The V gene lost 8 bases and the J gene lost 6 bases, with 32 bases spanning the gap. The CDR3 totals 20 residues.

To note about this clonotype: Being one base from a much bigger clone, this may be a read error. V and J are TRBV7-2 and TRBJ1-6, with D possibly TRBD1 on 5 matching bases. The V gene's germline CDR1 is SGHTA and CDR2 FQGNSA. CDR3 length equals 14 residues. Trimming removed 8 bases from V and 0 bases from J, with 8 bases in between. CDR3 region: CASWGNSYNSPLHF. CDR3 sequence (DNA): TGTGCCAGCTGGGGGAACTCCTATAATTCACCCCTCCACTTT.

This chain connects TRBV6-1 to TRBJ1-5; D remains unclear. Germline CDR1 reads MNHNS; CDR2 reads SASEGT. This CDR3 is 14 amino acids long. With 5 bases removed from V and 4 bases from J, the gap between germline ends came to 12 bases. CDR3 residues: CASSPPPENQPQHF. In DNA form, the CDR3 reads TGTGCCAGCAGTCCACCACCGGAAAATCAGCCCCAGCATTTT.

This clonotype was observed a handful of times. V gene TRBV20-1 combines with J gene TRBJ2-7; 7 bases are shared with TRBD1. The length of the CDR3 is 13 residues. Looked up from germline, CDR1 is DFQATT and CDR2 is SNEGSKA (reference sequence). The V and J ends lost 6 bases and 3 bases, in that order; junction bases with no gene match: 8. CDR3 amino acids: CSAEQTGFYEQYF. CDR3 sequence (DNA): TGCAGTGCCGAACAGACAGGGTTCTACGAGCAGTACTTC.

V usage is TRBV5-1 and J usage is TRBJ2-7; 7 bases match TRBD2. CDR3 length: 16 amino acids. Trimming cost V 4 bases and J 3 bases; bases outside gene matches: 13. Germline values: CDR1 SGHRS, CDR2 YFSETQ. This CDR3 reads CASSPGPGSGIYEQYF. CDR3 DNA sequence: TGCGCCAGCAGCCCAGGACCGGGCAGCGGGATCTACGAGCAGTACTTC.

This clonotype was observed a handful of times. The chain is built from TRBV15 and TRBJ1-6, with D possibly TRBD1 on 6 matching bases. There are 18 residues in the CDR3. Germline assignment: CDR1 LNHNV and CDR2 YYDKDF (reference sequence). Deletions cut 0 bases from V and 5 bases from J, with 17 bases between. The CDR3 region has the DNA TGTGCCACCAGCAGAGATTATTCGGTGGGGGCGGATAATTCACCCCTCCACTTT. Protein sequence: CATSRDYSVGADNSPLHF. Full variable domain (outside the CDR3, taken from reference TRBV15 and TRBJ1-6): DAMVIQNPRYQVTQFGKPVTLSCSQTLNHNVMYWYQQKSSQAPKLLFHYYDKDFNNEADTPDNFQSRRPNTSFCFLDIRSPGLGDTAMYLCATSRDYSVGADNSPLHFGNGTRLTVT.

The rearrangement uses TRBV12-3 or TRBV12-4 and TRBJ2-1; a possible D gene is TRBD2 (5 bases). V dropped 5 bases and J dropped 10 bases, with 15 bases sitting between them. This CDR3 spans 13 amino acids. CDR3 amino acids: CASSPMREGEQFF. The CDR3 DNA follows: TGTGCCAGCAGTCCCATGAGAGAGGGAGAGCAGTTCTTC.

This clonotype was seen repeatedly, ten times or more. The chain uses TRBV29-1 and TRBJ1-4; D gene ambiguous. This CDR3 comprises 10 residues. V lost 7 bases and J lost 8, with 8 bases in between. Germline lookup yields CDR1 SQVTM and CDR2 ANQGSEA. CDR3 bases: TGCAGCGCCGCGGGAGAAAAACTGTTTTTT. Protein: CSAAGEKLFF.